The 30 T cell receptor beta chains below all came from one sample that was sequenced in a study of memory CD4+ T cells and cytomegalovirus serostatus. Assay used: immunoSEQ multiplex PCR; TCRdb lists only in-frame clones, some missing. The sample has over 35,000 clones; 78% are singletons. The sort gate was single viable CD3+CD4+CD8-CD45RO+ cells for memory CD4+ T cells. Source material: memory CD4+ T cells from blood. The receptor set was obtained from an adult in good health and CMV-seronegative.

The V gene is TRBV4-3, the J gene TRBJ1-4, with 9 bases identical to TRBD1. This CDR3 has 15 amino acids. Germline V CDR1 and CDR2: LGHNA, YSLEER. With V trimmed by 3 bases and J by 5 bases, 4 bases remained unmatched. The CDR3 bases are TGCGCCAGCAGCCAGACCGGGACAGGGAATGAAAAACTGTTTTTT. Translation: CASSQTGTGNEKLFF.

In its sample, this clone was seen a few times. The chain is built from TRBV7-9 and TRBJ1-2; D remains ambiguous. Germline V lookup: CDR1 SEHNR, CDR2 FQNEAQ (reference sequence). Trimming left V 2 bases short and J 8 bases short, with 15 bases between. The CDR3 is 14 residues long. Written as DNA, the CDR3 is TGTGCCAGCAGCTTACTTCGGGCTGGCTACGGCTACACCTTC. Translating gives CASSLLRAGYGYTF.

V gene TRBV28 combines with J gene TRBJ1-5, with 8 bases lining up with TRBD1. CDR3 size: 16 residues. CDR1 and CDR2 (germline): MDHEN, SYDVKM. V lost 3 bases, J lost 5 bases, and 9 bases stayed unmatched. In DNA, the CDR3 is TGTGCCAGCAGTTTGGGGACAGGAATAAGAGATCAGCCCCAGCATTTT. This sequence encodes CASSLGTGIRDQPQHF.

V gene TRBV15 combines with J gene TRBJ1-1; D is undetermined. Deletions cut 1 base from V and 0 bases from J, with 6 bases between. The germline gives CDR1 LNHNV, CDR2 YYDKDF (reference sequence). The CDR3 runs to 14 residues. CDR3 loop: CATSRVSMNTEAFF. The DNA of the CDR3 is TGTGCCACCAGCAGAGTAAGCATGAACACTGAAGCTTTCTTT.

CDR3 sequence: CASSGEWGYGYTF. The DNA for the CDR3 is TGTGCCAGTAGTGGGGAGTGGGGCTATGGCTACACCTTC. V gene TRBV19 combines with J gene TRBJ1-2; D unclear. This CDR3 region has 13 residues. Looked up from germline, CDR1 is LNHDA and CDR2 is SQIVND (reference sequence). Between the trimmed V and J ends, which lost 5 bases and 4 bases, there was a span of 11 bases. Full variable domain (rest looked up from reference TRBV19 and TRBJ1-2): DGGITQSPKYLFRKEGQNVTLSCEQNLNHDAMYWYRQDPGQGLRLIYYSQIVNDFQKGDIAEGYSVSREKKESFPLTVTSAQKNPTAFYLCASSGEWGYGYTFGSGTRLTVV.

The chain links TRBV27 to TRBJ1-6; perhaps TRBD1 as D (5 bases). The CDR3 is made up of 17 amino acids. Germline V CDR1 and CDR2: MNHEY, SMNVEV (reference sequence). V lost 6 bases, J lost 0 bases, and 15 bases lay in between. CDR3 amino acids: CASSLRDPSSYNSPLHF. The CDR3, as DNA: TGTGCCAGCAGCCTCAGGGATCCCAGCTCCTATAATTCACCCCTCCACTTT.

The CDR3 here is CASSSGVQFLETQYF. Here the CDR3 DNA reads TGTGCCAGCAGCTCAGGGGTCCAATTTTTAGAGACCCAGTACTTC. The V call is TRBV7-8, the J call TRBJ2-5; tentatively, D is TRBD1 (6 bases). Germline V gene data show CDR1 as SGHVS and CDR2 as FQNEAQ. The V gene lost 4 bases and the J gene lost 4 bases, with 16 bases spanning the gap. The CDR3 runs to 15 residues.

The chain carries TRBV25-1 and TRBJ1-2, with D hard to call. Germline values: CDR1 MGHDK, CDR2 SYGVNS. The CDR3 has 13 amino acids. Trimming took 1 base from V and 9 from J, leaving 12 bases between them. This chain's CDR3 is CASSEFNVGSYTF. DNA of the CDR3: TGTGCCAGCAGTGAATTTAACGTAGGCAGCTACACCTTC.

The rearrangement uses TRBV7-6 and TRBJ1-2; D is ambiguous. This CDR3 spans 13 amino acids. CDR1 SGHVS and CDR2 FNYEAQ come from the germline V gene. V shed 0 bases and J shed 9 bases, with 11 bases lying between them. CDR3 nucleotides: TGTGCCAGCAGCTTAGCCTCGACAAGTAGCTACACCTTC. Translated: CASSLASTSSYTF.

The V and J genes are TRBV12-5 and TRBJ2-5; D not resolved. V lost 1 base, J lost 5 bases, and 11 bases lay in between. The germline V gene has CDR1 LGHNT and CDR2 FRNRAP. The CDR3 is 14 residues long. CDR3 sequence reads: CASGLGAPAETQYF. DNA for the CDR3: TGTGCTAGTGGTTTGGGGGCGCCTGCGGAGACCCAGTACTTC.

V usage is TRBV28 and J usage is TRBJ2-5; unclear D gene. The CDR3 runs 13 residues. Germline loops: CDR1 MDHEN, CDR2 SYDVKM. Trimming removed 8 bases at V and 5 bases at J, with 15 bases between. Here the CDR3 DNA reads TGTGCCAGCGGCTTAGGGCAGAAGGAGACCCAGTACTTC. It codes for CASGLGQKETQYF.

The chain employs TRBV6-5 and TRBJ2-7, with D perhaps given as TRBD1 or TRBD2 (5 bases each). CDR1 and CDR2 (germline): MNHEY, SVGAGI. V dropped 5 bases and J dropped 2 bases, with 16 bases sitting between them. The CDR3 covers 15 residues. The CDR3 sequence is CASSPDSGRAYEQYF. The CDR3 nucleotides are TGTGCCAGCAGTCCCGACAGCGGCCGCGCCTACGAGCAGTACTTC.

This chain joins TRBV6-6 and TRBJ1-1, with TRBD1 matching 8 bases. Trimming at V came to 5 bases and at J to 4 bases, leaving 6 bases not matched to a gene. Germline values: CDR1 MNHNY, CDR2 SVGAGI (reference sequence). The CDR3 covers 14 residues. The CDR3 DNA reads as TGTGCCAGCAGTCCCAGGGGGCTGGGCACTGAAGCTTTCTTT. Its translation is CASSPRGLGTEAFF.

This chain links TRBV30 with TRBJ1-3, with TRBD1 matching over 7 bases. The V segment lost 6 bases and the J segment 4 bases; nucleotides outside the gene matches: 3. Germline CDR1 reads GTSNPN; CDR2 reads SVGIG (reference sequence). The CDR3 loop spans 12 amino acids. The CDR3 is CACTQGGNTIYF. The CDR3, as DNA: TGTGCCTGTACACAGGGGGGAAACACCATATATTTT.

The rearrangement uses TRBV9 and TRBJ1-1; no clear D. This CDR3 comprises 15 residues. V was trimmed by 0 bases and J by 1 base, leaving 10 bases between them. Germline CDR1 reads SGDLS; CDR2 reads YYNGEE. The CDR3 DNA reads TGTGCCAGCAGCGTAGTGTCCGGAGGGAACACTGAAGCTTTCTTT. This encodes CASSVVSGGNTEAFF.

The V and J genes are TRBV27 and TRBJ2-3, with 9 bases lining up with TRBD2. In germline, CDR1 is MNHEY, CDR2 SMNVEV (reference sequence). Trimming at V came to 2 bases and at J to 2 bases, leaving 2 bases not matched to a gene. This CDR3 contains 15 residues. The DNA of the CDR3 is TGTGCCAGCAGTTTACAGCGGGGGGACACAGATACGCAGTATTTT. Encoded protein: CASSLQRGDTDTQYF.

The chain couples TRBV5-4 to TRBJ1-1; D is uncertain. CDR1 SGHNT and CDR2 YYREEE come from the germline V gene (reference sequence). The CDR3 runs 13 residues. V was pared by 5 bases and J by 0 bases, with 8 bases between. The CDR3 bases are TGTGCCAGCAGTTTCGATGTGAACACTGAAGCTTTCTTT. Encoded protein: CASSFDVNTEAFF. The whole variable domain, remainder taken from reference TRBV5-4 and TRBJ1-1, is ETGVTQSPTHLIKTRGQQVTLRCSSQSGHNTVSWYQQALGQGPQFIFQYYREEENGRGNFPPRFSGLQFPNYSSELNVNALELDDSALYLCASSFDVNTEAFFGQGTRLTVV.

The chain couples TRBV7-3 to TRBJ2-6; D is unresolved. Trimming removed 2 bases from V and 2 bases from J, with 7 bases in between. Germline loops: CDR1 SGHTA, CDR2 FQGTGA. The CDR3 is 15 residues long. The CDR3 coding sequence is TGTGCCAGCAGCTTAGGGGTTACTGGGGCCAACGTCCTGACTTTC. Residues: CASSLGVTGANVLTF.

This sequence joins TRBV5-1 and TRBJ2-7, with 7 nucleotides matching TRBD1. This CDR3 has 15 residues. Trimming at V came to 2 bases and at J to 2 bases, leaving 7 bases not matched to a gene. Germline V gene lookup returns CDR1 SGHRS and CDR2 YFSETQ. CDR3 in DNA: TGCGCCAGCAGCTTAGGACAGGTATTTACCTACGAGCAGTACTTC. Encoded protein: CASSLGQVFTYEQYF.

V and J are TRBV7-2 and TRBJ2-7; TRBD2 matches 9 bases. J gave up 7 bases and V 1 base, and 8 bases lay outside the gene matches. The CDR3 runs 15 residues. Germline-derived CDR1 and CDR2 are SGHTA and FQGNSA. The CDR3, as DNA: TGTGCCAGCAGCTTAGGCGGGGGGGATCTTAGGGAGCAGTACTTC. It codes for CASSLGGGDLREQYF.

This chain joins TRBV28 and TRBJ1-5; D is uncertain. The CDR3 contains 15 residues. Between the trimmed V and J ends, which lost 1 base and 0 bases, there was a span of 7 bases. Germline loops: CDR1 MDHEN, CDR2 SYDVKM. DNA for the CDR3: TGTGCCAGCAGTTTATTGACGGTTAGCAATCAGCCCCAGCATTTT. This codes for CASSLLTVSNQPQHF.

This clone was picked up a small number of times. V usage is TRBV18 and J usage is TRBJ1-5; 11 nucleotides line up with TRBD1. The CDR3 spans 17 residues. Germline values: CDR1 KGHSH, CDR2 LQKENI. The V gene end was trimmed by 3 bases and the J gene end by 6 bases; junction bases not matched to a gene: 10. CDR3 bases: TGTGCCAGCTCACCCCTCAACCCCGGGACAGGGGGTCAGCCCCAGCATTTT. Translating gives CASSPLNPGTGGQPQHF.

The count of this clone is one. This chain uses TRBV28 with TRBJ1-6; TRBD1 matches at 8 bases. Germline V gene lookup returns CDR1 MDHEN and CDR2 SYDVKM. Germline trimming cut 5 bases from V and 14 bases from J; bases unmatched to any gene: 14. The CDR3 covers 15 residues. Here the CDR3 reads CASSPAPGQALSLHF. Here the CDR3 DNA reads TGTGCCAGCAGTCCCGCCCCGGGACAGGCTCTATCCCTCCACTTT.

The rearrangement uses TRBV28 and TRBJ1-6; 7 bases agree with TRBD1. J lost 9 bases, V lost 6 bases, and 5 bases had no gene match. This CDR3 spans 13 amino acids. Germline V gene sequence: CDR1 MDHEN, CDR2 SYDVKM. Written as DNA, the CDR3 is TGTGCCAGCAGGGGACAGCCTATTTCACCCCTCCACTTT. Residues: CASRGQPISPLHF.

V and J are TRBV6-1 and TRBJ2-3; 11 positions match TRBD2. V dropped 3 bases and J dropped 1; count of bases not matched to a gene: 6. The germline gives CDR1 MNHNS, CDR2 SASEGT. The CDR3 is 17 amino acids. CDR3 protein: CASSELAGGTRTDTQYF. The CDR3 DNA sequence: TGTGCCAGCAGTGAGCTAGCGGGGGGTACCCGCACAGATACGCAGTATTTT.

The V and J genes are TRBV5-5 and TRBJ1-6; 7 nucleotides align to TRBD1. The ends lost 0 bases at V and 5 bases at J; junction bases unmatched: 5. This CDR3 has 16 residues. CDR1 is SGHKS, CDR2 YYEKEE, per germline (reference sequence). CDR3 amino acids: CASSLGDRANNSPLHF. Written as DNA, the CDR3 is TGTGCCAGCAGCTTGGGAGACAGGGCTAATAATTCACCCCTCCACTTT.

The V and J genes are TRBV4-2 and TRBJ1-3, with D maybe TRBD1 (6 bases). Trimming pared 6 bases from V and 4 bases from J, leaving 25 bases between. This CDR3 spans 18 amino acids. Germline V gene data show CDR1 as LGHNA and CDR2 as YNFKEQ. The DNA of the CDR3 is TGTGCCAGCAGTCAAATGGCATCGGGCAGGGGCGCAGGAAACACCATATATTTT. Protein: CASSQMASGRGAGNTIYF.

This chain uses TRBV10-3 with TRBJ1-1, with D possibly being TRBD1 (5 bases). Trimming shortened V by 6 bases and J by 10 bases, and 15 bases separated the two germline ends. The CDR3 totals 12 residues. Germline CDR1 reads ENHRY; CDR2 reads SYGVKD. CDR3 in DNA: TGTGCCATCAGCGAACGGGACGGGGGAGCTTTCTTT. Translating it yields CAISERDGGAFF.

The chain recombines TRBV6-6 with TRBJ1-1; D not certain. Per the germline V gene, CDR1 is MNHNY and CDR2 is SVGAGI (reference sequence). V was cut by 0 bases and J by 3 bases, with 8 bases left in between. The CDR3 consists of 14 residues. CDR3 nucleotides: TGTGCCAGCAGTTACTCGTGGCAGTACACTGAAGCTTTCTTT. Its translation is CASSYSWQYTEAFF.

CDR3 sequence reads: CASSPKRAGEGYEQYF. CDR3 nucleotides: TGTGCCAGCAGTCCGAAAAGAGCGGGGGAGGGCTACGAGCAGTACTTC. The rearrangement uses TRBV6-9 and TRBJ2-7, with TRBD2 matching 8 bases. V shed 5 bases and J 3 bases; nucleotides not matched to a gene: 12. This CDR3 is 16 amino acids long. CDR1 and CDR2 from the germline V gene are MNHGY and SVAAGI.